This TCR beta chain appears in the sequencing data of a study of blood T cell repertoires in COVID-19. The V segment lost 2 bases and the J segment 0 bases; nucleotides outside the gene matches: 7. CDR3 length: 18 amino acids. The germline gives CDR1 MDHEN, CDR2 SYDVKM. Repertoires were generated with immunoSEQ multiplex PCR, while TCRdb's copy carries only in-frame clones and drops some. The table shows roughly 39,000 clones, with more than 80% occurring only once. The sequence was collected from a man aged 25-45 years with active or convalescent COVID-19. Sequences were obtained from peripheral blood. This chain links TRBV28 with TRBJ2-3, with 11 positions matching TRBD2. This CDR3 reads CASSLDTSGGPSTDTQYF. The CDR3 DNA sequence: TGTGCCAGCAGTTTAGACACTAGCGGGGGACCAAGCACAGATACGCAGTATTTT. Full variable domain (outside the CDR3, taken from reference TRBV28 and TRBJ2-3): DVKVTQSSRYLVKRTGEKVFLECVQDMDHENMFWYRQDPGLGLRLIYFSYDVKMKEKGDIPEGYSVSREKKERFSLILESASTNQTSMYLCASSLDTSGGPSTDTQYFGPGTRLTVL.